A selection of T cell receptor beta chains follows, all from one sample in a study of blood T cells in healthy people across ages. One entry per CDR3 protein results from TCRdb running MiXCR on the 5' RACE reads. The sample yields 1,100,000 or so distinct CDR3 sequences, under 55% seen once. Sequenced: blood. The origin of the receptors is a woman aged 55-70 years in good health. The CDR3 runs from the conserved cysteine through the conserved F or W. A D gene is named only where the DNA matches it firmly. Not all rows give a size; the values are once, few, many and, for expanded clones, a class.

J gene	clone size	V gene	D gene	CDR3 protein	CDR3 DNA
TRBJ1-5	NA	TRBV28	NA	CASSPGGGFGYSNQPQHF	TGTGCCAGCAGTCCCGGTGGGGGTTTCGGGTATAGCAATCAGCCCCAGCATTTT
TRBJ2-5	few	TRBV29-1	NA	CSGVLLGETQYF	TGCAGCGGAGTACTGCTGGGAGAGACCCAGTACTTC
TRBJ2-3	NA	TRBV29-1	TRBD1	CSVDRGRPDTQYF	TGCAGCGTTGACAGGGGGCGCCCAGATACGCAGTATTTT
TRBJ2-3	NA	TRBV5-1	TRBD2	CASTRWSGGPTDTQYF	TGCGCCAGCACGCGGTGGTCGGGGGGTCCCACAGATACGCAGTATTTT
TRBJ2-7	NA	TRBV19	NA	CASSIGPQSSYEQYF	TGTGCCAGTAGTATCGGACCCCAGAGCTCCTACGAGCAGTACTTC
TRBJ2-7	NA	TRBV7-9	TRBD1	CASSTYRGPPTDEQYF	TGTGCCAGCAGCACTTACAGGGGACCCCCCACTGACGAGCAGTACTTC
TRBJ1-5	once	TRBV12-3/TRBV12-4	NA	CASSLEGIIQPQHF	TGTGCCAGCAGTTTAGAGGGGATCATTCAGCCCCAGCATTTT
TRBJ2-1	NA	TRBV4-2	TRBD2	CASSQYPGTRAQDEQFF	TGTGCCAGCAGCCAATACCCCGGGACTAGAGCTCAGGATGAGCAGTTCTTC
TRBJ1-6	few	TRBV6-5	NA	CASSSGGSWAPSRNSPLHF	TGTGCCAGCAGTTCGGGGGGTTCGTGGGCACCCAGTCGAAATTCACCCCTCCACTTT
TRBJ2-7	few	TRBV5-5	NA	CASSLPWDKASYEQYF	TGTGCCAGCAGCCTACCTTGGGACAAAGCCTCCTACGAGCAGTACTTC
TRBJ2-1	NA	TRBV30	TRBD2	CAGRLASEQFF	TGTGCCGGGAGACTAGCTAGTGAGCAGTTCTTC
TRBJ1-1	NA	TRBV6-5	TRBD1	CASRNDRDTEAFF	TGTGCCAGCAGGAATGACAGGGACACTGAAGCTTTCTTT
TRBJ1-4	once	TRBV20-1	NA	CSARGDLNEKLFF	TGCAGTGCTAGAGGGGACCTTAATGAAAAACTGTTTTTT
TRBJ1-2	NA	TRBV20-1	TRBD1	CSARTGGADGYTF	TGCAGTGCTCGTACAGGGGGCGCGGACGGCTACACCTTC
TRBJ2-3	NA	TRBV15	TRBD1	CATSMGQRGAVTQYF	TGTGCCACCAGCATGGGACAGCGAGGGGCTGTTACGCAGTATTTT
TRBJ2-3	NA	TRBV20-1	TRBD2	CSARTSGRGTDTQYF	TGCAGTGCTAGAACTAGCGGGAGAGGCACAGATACGCAGTATTTT
TRBJ2-1	NA	TRBV10-3	NA	CAIFKSNEQFF	TGTGCCATCTTTAAATCCAATGAGCAGTTCTTC
TRBJ2-1	few	TRBV29-1	TRBD2	CSAEGLAAYNEQFF	TGCAGCGCCGAAGGTCTAGCGGCTTACAATGAGCAGTTCTTC
TRBJ2-7	NA	TRBV7-9	TRBD1	CASSTGQTFYEQYF	TGTGCCAGCAGCACGGGACAGACTTTCTACGAGCAGTACTTC
TRBJ2-2	few	TRBV6-5	TRBD2	CASELSGGTGELFF	TGTGCCAGCGAACTAAGCGGGGGCACCGGGGAGCTGTTTTTT